The 28 T cell receptor beta chains below come from one sample, sequenced in a study of T cell responses to AZD1222 COVID-19 vaccine. Here immunoSEQ multiplex PCR was the method, and the copy in TCRdb shows in-frame clones only, minus some. The sample has some 200,000 clones; roughly 88% are singletons. The sequencing used peripheral blood, collected on day 0 of AZD1222 vaccination. These receptors were collected from an adult in good health.

V gene TRBV19 combines with J gene TRBJ2-1; 9 positions match TRBD2. From germline, CDR1 is LNHDA and CDR2 SQIVND (reference sequence). The CDR3 is 15 amino acids. J gave up 3 bases and V 3 bases, and 3 bases lay outside the gene matches. The CDR3 reads CASSMSSGSYNEQFF. As DNA, the CDR3 is TGTGCCAGTAGTATGAGTAGCGGGAGCTACAATGAGCAGTTCTTC.

The chain employs TRBV7-3 and TRBJ2-3; D might be TRBD2 (5 bases). This CDR3 is built from 15 residues. The V gene lost 5 bases and the J gene lost 0 bases, with 12 bases spanning the gap. Germline V lookup: CDR1 SGHTA, CDR2 FQGTGA. The CDR3 protein is CASSLWSGSTDTQYF. In nucleotides, the CDR3 is TGTGCCAGCAGCCTGTGGAGCGGTAGCACAGATACGCAGTATTTT.

This clone was counted once. The J gene is TRBJ2-3, the V gene TRBV4-1; tentatively, D is TRBD1 (5 bases). V was cut by 0 bases and J by 0 bases, with 10 bases left in between. Germline V CDR1 and CDR2: MGHRA, YSYEKL. There are 16 residues in the CDR3. This CDR3 reads CASSQDDGASTDTQYF. In DNA form, the CDR3 reads TGCGCCAGCAGCCAAGATGATGGGGCCAGCACAGATACGCAGTATTTT.

The gene calls are TRBV10-3 and TRBJ2-3, with TRBD2 identical over 11 bases. The J segment lost 4 bases and the V segment lost 2 bases, leaving 11 bases of the junction unmatched. This CDR3 has 18 residues. Per germline, CDR1 ENHRY and CDR2 SYGVKD. Written as DNA, the CDR3 is TGTGCCATCAGTGAGATAGCGGGAGGGCTAATTGGGGCAGATACGCAGTATTTT. This encodes CAISEIAGGLIGADTQYF.

The J gene is TRBJ1-2, the V gene TRBV21-1; the listed D gene, TRBD1, was not tested against the DNA. TRBV21-1 is recorded as a pseudogene. The length of the CDR3 is 17 residues. The CDR3 sequence: CASSKALFHTGDYGYTF. For the CDR3, the DNA is TGTGCCAGCAGCAAAGCCTTATTCCACACAGGGGACTATGGCTACACCTTC.

This chain joins TRBV7-2 and TRBJ1-3; D is possibly TRBD1 (6 bases). Germline values: CDR1 SGHTA, CDR2 FQGNSA. V lost 3 bases to trimming and J lost 0 bases, with 12 bases between them. There are 16 residues in the CDR3. CDR3 sequence: CASSFQTGGSGNTIYF. The CDR3 bases are TGTGCCAGCAGCTTCCAGACAGGAGGCTCTGGAAACACCATATATTTT.

The rearrangement links TRBV4-3 to TRBJ1-2, with 9 bases matching TRBD1. CDR1 and CDR2 from the germline V gene are LGHNA and YSLEER. The V gene end was trimmed by 1 base and the J gene end by 3 bases; junction bases not matched to a gene: 6. The CDR3 loop spans 16 amino acids. The CDR3 loop is CASSQVGTGNDYGYTF. DNA for the CDR3: TGCGCCAGCAGCCAAGTCGGGACAGGGAATGACTATGGCTACACCTTC.

This clone was picked up a small number of times. This chain links TRBV7-9 with TRBJ1-2, with a possible D match to TRBD1 (5 bases). CDR3 length: 15 amino acids. Germline values: CDR1 SEHNR, CDR2 FQNEAQ (reference sequence). V was cut by 5 bases and J by 5 bases, with 18 bases left in between. The DNA of the CDR3 is TGTGCCAGCAGCATTATCGTCGGGGGAGGATATGGCTACACCTTC. Translated: CASSIIVGGGYGYTF.

This rearrangement joins TRBV7-9 to TRBJ2-6; D may be TRBD1 (6 bases). CDR1 SEHNR and CDR2 FQNEAQ come from the germline V gene (reference sequence). The length of the CDR3 is 17 residues. The V end was cut by 3 bases, the J end by 0 bases, with 12 bases between. The DNA for the CDR3 is TGTGCCAGCAGCTTGACAGGATCGAGCTCTGGGGCCAACGTCCTGACTTTC. It codes for CASSLTGSSSGANVLTF.

The J gene is TRBJ1-1, the V gene TRBV6-5; unclear D gene. V lost 1 base and J lost 1, with 13 bases in between. The CDR3 totals 16 residues. The germline V gene encodes CDR1 MNHEY and CDR2 SVGAGI. CDR3 amino acids: CASSYFQVGGNTEAFF. Written as DNA, the CDR3 is TGTGCCAGCAGTTACTTCCAGGTCGGAGGGAACACTGAAGCTTTCTTT.

This clone has just one count. This chain uses TRBV6-6 with TRBJ2-7, with 9 bases matching TRBD1. J gave up 5 bases and V 1 base, and 9 bases lay outside the gene matches. This CDR3 has 16 residues. Germline V CDR1 and CDR2: MNHNY, SVGAGI (reference sequence). CDR3 amino acids: CASSYLTGTGLDEQYF. DNA of the CDR3: TGTGCCAGCAGTTACTTAACCGGGACAGGGCTGGACGAGCAGTACTTC.

The genes are TRBV3-1 (or the pseudogene TRBV3-2) and TRBJ1-2; the D is unclear. The V gene's germline CDR1 is LGHDT and CDR2 YNNKEL (reference sequence). Trimming stripped 6 bases from V and 2 bases from J, with 7 bases between. This CDR3 spans 12 amino acids. The CDR3 DNA reads as TGTGCCAGCAGTTCGCTAAACTATGGCTACACCTTC. Protein product: CASSSLNYGYTF.

V and J are TRBV7-2 and TRBJ1-5; D ambiguous. Germline V gene data show CDR1 as SGHTA and CDR2 as FQGNSA. V shed 4 bases and J shed 3 bases, with 7 bases lying between them. CDR3 length: 13 amino acids. CDR3 amino acids: CASSYSINQPQHF. The CDR3 nucleotides read TGTGCCAGCAGCTACTCGATCAATCAGCCCCAGCATTTT.

The table lists this clone with a few counts. J is TRBJ2-7 and V is TRBV15; D may be TRBD2 (7 bases). The CDR3 length is 15 residues. With 5 bases removed from V and 1 base from J, the gap between germline ends came to 15 bases. Per the germline V gene, CDR1 is LNHNV and CDR2 is YYDKDF (reference sequence). CDR3: CATSPRGGDSYEQYF. The DNA of the CDR3 is TGTGCCACCAGCCCCCGAGGGGGGGATTCCTACGAGCAGTACTTC. The entire variable domain, with the rest obtained from reference TRBV15 and TRBJ2-7, is as follows: DAMVIQNPRYQVTQFGKPVTLSCSQTLNHNVMYWYQQKSSQAPKLLFHYYDKDFNNEADTPDNFQSRRPNTSFCFLDIRSPGLGDTAMYLCATSPRGGDSYEQYFGPGTRLTVT.

This chain uses TRBV5-1 with TRBJ2-1; 10 bases map to TRBD1. With V trimmed by 0 bases and J by 8 bases, 8 bases remained unmatched. The CDR3 has 16 amino acids. CDR1 SGHRS and CDR2 YFSETQ come from the germline V gene. The CDR3 is CASSLGPGQGSDEQFF. The CDR3 coding sequence is TGCGCCAGCAGCTTGGGTCCGGGACAGGGGAGTGATGAGCAGTTCTTC.

The rearrangement joins TRBV7-2 to TRBJ2-3; 8 nucleotides match TRBD2. V lost 2 bases to trimming and J lost 3 bases; unmatched junction nucleotides: 7. The CDR3 runs 16 residues. CDR1 SGHTA and CDR2 FQGNSA come from the germline V gene. CDR3 in amino acids: CASSLRRGGRTDTQYF. CDR3 sequence (DNA): TGTGCCAGCAGCTTACGTCGGGGGGGGCGTACAGATACGCAGTATTTT.

V gene TRBV7-2 combines with J gene TRBJ2-2; TRBD2 matches at 9 bases. Looked up from germline, CDR1 is SGHTA and CDR2 is FQGNSA. The CDR3 loop spans 17 amino acids. V dropped 5 bases and J dropped 1; count of bases not matched to a gene: 8. CDR3 amino acids: CASSPLAGGLNTGELFF. The CDR3 DNA reads as TGTGCCAGCAGCCCTCTGGCGGGGGGGCTGAACACCGGGGAGCTGTTTTTT.

This clone turned up a few times. The V and J genes are TRBV18 and TRBJ2-6; 7 positions match TRBD2. V was clipped by 3 bases and J by 0 bases; unmatched bases: 11. CDR3 length: 19 residues. CDR1 and CDR2 from the germline V gene are KGHSH and LQKENI. The CDR3, as DNA: TGTGCCAGCTCACCCAGCGGGGCCATCCTCCCCTCTGGGGCCAACGTCCTGACTTTC. Translation: CASSPSGAILPSGANVLTF.

CDR3 residues: CASSLSGEFSPSYNSPLHF. The CDR3 coding sequence is TGTGCCAGCAGTTTATCAGGGGAGTTTTCCCCCTCCTATAATTCACCCCTCCACTTT. The chain combines TRBV27 with TRBJ1-6; D is possibly TRBD1 (5 bases). Germline values: CDR1 MNHEY, CDR2 SMNVEV (reference sequence). V lost 0 bases and J lost 0, with 15 bases in between. The CDR3 loop spans 19 amino acids.

The chain uses TRBV3-1 (or the pseudogene TRBV3-2) and TRBJ2-7, with TRBD2 matching over 11 bases. In germline, CDR1 is LGHDT, CDR2 YNNKEL (reference sequence). The CDR3 has 19 amino acids. The junction had 16 bases not matched to a gene; V was cut back by 4 bases and J by 2 bases. The CDR3 nucleotides read TGTGCCAGCAGCCCCAACAGCGGGACTAGCGGCATACACACCTACGAGCAGTACTTC. It encodes CASSPNSGTSGIHTYEQYF.

CDR3 sequence (DNA): TGTGCCAGCAGCGTATCGGGGGTCCACGAGCAGTACTTC. Translation: CASSVSGVHEQYF. J is TRBJ2-7 and V is TRBV9; D possibly corresponds to TRBD2 (6 bases). The germline V and J ends were trimmed by 1 base and 5 bases, with 10 bases remaining between them. Per the germline V gene, CDR1 is SGDLS and CDR2 is YYNGEE. This CDR3 comprises 13 residues.

The CDR3 DNA reads TGTGCCAGCAGCTTGTCAGCTTTAAGACGCTACACCTTC. It specifies CASSLSALRRYTF. The chain has TRBV5-6 and TRBJ1-2; D remains unclear. The ends were cut back, 1 base at V and 9 bases at J, with 13 bases in the middle. Looked up from germline, CDR1 is SGHDT and CDR2 is YYEEEE. This CDR3 comprises 13 residues.

This clone showed up just once. V usage is TRBV7-9 and J usage is TRBJ1-2; D perhaps matches TRBD1 (5 bases). Trimming took 5 bases from V and 2 from J, leaving 15 bases between them. The length of the CDR3 is 15 residues. Germline CDR1 is SEHNR and CDR2 is FQNEAQ (reference sequence). CDR3 bases: TGTGCCAGCAGCGACGACAGCAGGAAGAACTATGGCTACACCTTC. It specifies CASSDDSRKNYGYTF.

V is TRBV19 and J is TRBJ2-2; possible D gene TRBD2, 7 bases. The CDR3 has 16 residues. The germline CDR1 and CDR2 sequences are LNHDA and SQIVND (reference sequence). Deletions cut 1 base from V and 5 bases from J, with 14 bases between. The CDR3 DNA sequence: TGTGCCAGTAGTATAGCGGGGGGCTTGAGGACCGGGGAGCTGTTTTTT. Its translation: CASSIAGGLRTGELFF.

The genes are TRBV5-6 and TRBJ2-2; 8 bases agree with TRBD2. The CDR3 is 16 residues long. V dropped 4 bases and J dropped 7; count of bases not matched to a gene: 12. The germline V gene has CDR1 SGHDT and CDR2 YYEEEE. CDR3: CASSSRYSGISGELFF. The CDR3 region has the DNA TGTGCCAGCAGCAGCCGCTATAGCGGGATAAGCGGGGAGCTGTTTTTT.

The genes are TRBV19 and TRBJ1-4; 7 nucleotides line up with TRBD1. The germline CDR1 and CDR2 sequences are LNHDA and SQIVND (reference sequence). The ends lost 2 bases at V and 2 bases at J; junction bases unmatched: 8. The CDR3 covers 17 residues. The CDR3, as DNA: TGTGCCAGTAGTATATTTAGAGGGGGACAGACTAATGAAAAACTGTTTTTT. This sequence encodes CASSIFRGGQTNEKLFF.

The chain joins TRBV19 to TRBJ2-5; TRBD2 matches 13 bases. J gave up 5 bases and V 4 bases, and 7 bases lay outside the gene matches. This CDR3 is 16 amino acids long. Per germline, CDR1 LNHDA and CDR2 SQIVND (reference sequence). The CDR3 region has the DNA TGTGCCAGTAGTAAGACTAGCGGGAGGTCCGGGGAGACCCAGTACTTC. This encodes CASSKTSGRSGETQYF. The full variable domain, rest sourced from reference TRBV19 and TRBJ2-5, is DGGITQSPKYLFRKEGQNVTLSCEQNLNHDAMYWYRQDPGQGLRLIYYSQIVNDFQKGDIAEGYSVSREKKESFPLTVTSAQKNPTAFYLCASSKTSGRSGETQYFGPGTRLLVL.

The chain couples TRBV13 to TRBJ2-7; 7 positions match TRBD1. Looked up from germline, CDR1 is PRHDT and CDR2 is FYEKMQ (reference sequence). The CDR3 has 15 residues. Unmatched junction bases numbered 11, after V lost 5 bases and J lost 4 bases. DNA for the CDR3: TGTGCCAGCAGCCCTTACTCGACAGGGAAGTACGAGCAGTACTTC. Translating gives CASSPYSTGKYEQYF.